Each of the 28 T cell receptor beta chains below was sequenced from the same sample in a study of T cells expressing NK-cell markers. TCRdb processed the 5' RACE reads again and assigns one entry to each CDR3 protein, with no DNA. The sample table includes 400,000 to 500,000 distinct CDR3 sequences. Sequences were obtained from blood T cells: a sorted CD56 or NKG2C T cell subset, CD4+ or CD8+ T cells, or bulk PBMC T cells (not recorded which). The receptors originated from a woman between 18 and 70 years old in good health.

This chain's CDR3 is CASSYLSGPTETQYF. The gene calls are TRBV6-2 or TRBV6-3 and TRBJ2-5; the D call from TCRdb, TRBD1, cannot be confirmed without DNA. From germline, CDR1 is MNHEY and CDR2 SVGEGT. The CDR3 spans 15 residues.

The chain links TRBV24-1 to TRBJ2-1; TCRdb designates TRBD2, a call that cannot be tested without DNA. Germline CDR1 reads KGHDR; CDR2 reads SFDVKD. CDR3 size: 16 residues. CDR3 residues: CATSEEGGPLGNEQFF.

The chain employs TRBV29-1 and TRBJ2-7; TCRdb's D gene call, TRBD1, goes unchecked for lack of DNA. This CDR3 has 15 residues. The germline V gene encodes CDR1 SQVTM and CDR2 ANQGSEA. The CDR3 sequence: CSVIPTPGTAYEQYF.

The V gene is TRBV6-6, the J gene TRBJ1-2; TCRdb designates TRBD1, a call that cannot be tested without DNA. The CDR3 runs 13 residues. Germline CDR1 MNHNY, CDR2 SVGAGI (reference sequence). CDR3 sequence: CASSPTGEYGYTF.

V is TRBV11-2 and J is TRBJ1-2; TCRdb calls TRBD1, which cannot be checked without DNA. The CDR3 totals 18 residues. Germline V gene lookup returns CDR1 SGHAT and CDR2 FQNNGV. CDR3 loop: CASSLGRATTRGRSGYTF.

The chain is built from TRBV24-1 and TRBJ2-2; lacking DNA, the TRBD2 call made by TCRdb goes unchecked. This CDR3 comprises 16 residues. Germline values: CDR1 KGHDR, CDR2 SFDVKD. CDR3: CATSVKSGTYTGELFF.

This sequence joins TRBV20-1 and TRBJ1-2. The CDR3 is 13 amino acids. CDR1 is DFQATT, CDR2 SNEGSKA, per germline (reference sequence). The CDR3 sequence is CSARNGTNGVYTF.

The chain recombines TRBV20-1 with TRBJ2-1; there is no DNA to check the TCRdb D call of TRBD2. This CDR3 region has 17 residues. Germline V gene sequence: CDR1 DFQATT, CDR2 SNEGSKA (reference sequence). The CDR3 loop reads CSARDPWTSGAYNEQFF.

The rearrangement links TRBV12-3 or TRBV12-4 to TRBJ2-1; the D call from TCRdb, TRBD2, cannot be confirmed without DNA. The CDR3 contains 14 residues. CDR3 sequence: CASTPLAGHNEQFF.

This chain joins TRBV7-2 and TRBJ2-5; the TCRdb call, TRBD2, lacks DNA for checking. CDR3 length equals 13 residues. Germline assignment: CDR1 SGHTA and CDR2 FQGNSA. The CDR3 sequence: CASSRRTEETQYF.

This sequence joins TRBV20-1 and TRBJ2-2; checking the TCRdb D call of TRBD2 is not possible without DNA. The CDR3 has 18 amino acids. Germline-derived CDR1 and CDR2 are DFQATT and SNEGSKA (reference sequence). The CDR3 loop is CSARDWTSEPDRAGELFF.

The chain links TRBV5-1 to TRBJ1-5; TCRdb's D call, TRBD1, is unchecked because there is no DNA. CDR3 size: 16 residues. Germline loops: CDR1 SGHRS, CDR2 YFSETQ. CDR3 amino acids: CASPRGVRPGPQPQHF.

CDR3 region: CASSDAGNYGYTF. The rearrangement uses TRBV25-1 and TRBJ1-2. The CDR3 totals 13 residues. Germline CDR1 reads MGHDK; CDR2 reads SYGVNS.

This chain links TRBV20-1 with TRBJ1-2; TCRdb designates TRBD1, a call that cannot be tested without DNA. The CDR3 runs 13 residues. Germline CDR1 DFQATT, CDR2 SNEGSKA (reference sequence). The CDR3 reads CSARTGGDYGYTF.

The rearrangement links TRBV12-3 or TRBV12-4 to TRBJ2-7; without DNA, the TCRdb call of TRBD1 cannot be checked. The length of the CDR3 is 14 residues. This chain's CDR3 is CASRSDRVGYEQYF.

The rearrangement joins TRBV6-2 or TRBV6-3 to TRBJ2-5; TCRdb reports TRBD2, a call that lacks DNA to check it against. This CDR3 is 12 amino acids long. Germline CDR1 and CDR2: MNHEY and SVGEGT. CDR3: CASRAGGETQYF.

The chain links TRBV20-1 to TRBJ2-7; TCRdb's assignment of TRBD2 cannot be checked, as there is no DNA. This CDR3 spans 14 amino acids. The V gene's germline CDR1 is DFQATT and CDR2 SNEGSKA (reference sequence). The CDR3 loop is CSAMARTGIDEQYF.

V and J are TRBV28 and TRBJ2-1; with no DNA, the TCRdb D assignment of TRBD1 cannot be verified. CDR1 is MDHEN, CDR2 SYDVKM, per germline. The CDR3 has 17 residues. The CDR3 protein is CASSWGPGTGTENEQFF.

The V gene is TRBV3-1, the J gene TRBJ1-2. The CDR3 consists of 15 residues. Germline V gene data show CDR1 as LGHDT and CDR2 as YNNKEL (reference sequence). The CDR3 spells CASSQGGKKGYGYTF.

The chain links TRBV2 to TRBJ2-3; TCRdb names TRBD2, which stays unverified in the absence of DNA. The CDR3 is 15 residues long. Germline CDR1 SNHLY, CDR2 FYNNEI. CDR3 loop: CASSDQGLSTDTQYF.

The genes are TRBV7-2 and TRBJ2-5; there is no DNA to check the TCRdb D call of TRBD1. Germline loops: CDR1 SGHTA, CDR2 FQGNSA. The length of the CDR3 is 13 residues. The CDR3 protein is CASSSWEGETQYF.

J is TRBJ1-3 and V is TRBV20-1; without DNA, the TCRdb call of TRBD1 cannot be checked. The CDR3 spans 16 residues. Per germline, CDR1 DFQATT and CDR2 SNEGSKA (reference sequence). CDR3: CSAREWDRPMGNTIYF.

The chain recombines TRBV6-5 with TRBJ2-1; TCRdb's assignment of TRBD1 cannot be checked, as there is no DNA. CDR3 length: 14 amino acids. Germline V gives CDR1 MNHEY, CDR2 SVGAGI. The CDR3 spells CASSYTPGKPEQFF.

The chain carries TRBV6-4 and TRBJ2-1; the D gene TCRdb calls, TRBD2, cannot be checked with no DNA. CDR3 length: 17 residues. In germline, CDR1 is MRHNA, CDR2 SNTAGT. CDR3 sequence: CASSDSPGLSSYNEQFF.

The chain uses TRBV9 and TRBJ2-7; TCRdb indicates TRBD1, and absent DNA this call remains unverified. CDR1 is SGDLS and CDR2 is YYNGEE in the germline V gene. The CDR3 has 12 residues. CDR3 loop: CASSTDRDEQYF.

The chain recombines TRBV12-3 or TRBV12-4 with TRBJ1-6; TCRdb picks TRBD1, but there is no DNA to check that call. The CDR3 is 15 residues long. CDR3 sequence reads: CASSLNRVNNSPLHF.

The chain links TRBV9 to TRBJ1-2. Germline V gives CDR1 SGDLS, CDR2 YYNGEE. The CDR3 length is 15 residues. The CDR3 here is CASSVALDPNYGYTF.

This sequence joins TRBV2 and TRBJ2-5. The CDR3 contains 11 residues. Germline lookup yields CDR1 SNHLY and CDR2 FYNNEI. The CDR3 region is CASSVRETQYF.